These 8 T cell receptor beta chains came from one sample sequenced in a study of neurological immune-mediated disorders. Each CDR3 protein is one row after TCRdb ran MiXCR on the 5' RACE reads. The sample shows more than 50,000 distinct CDR3 sequences, approximately 9.2% of them seen only once. Time point meaning: longitudinal time-point 3. Sequencing was performed on PBMCs. These receptors originate from a woman aged 35 to 49 in good health.

This clonotype was observed at least ten times. The gene calls are TRBV7-9 and TRBJ1-1; D unclear. This CDR3 spans 14 amino acids. Deletions cut 5 bases from V and 1 base from J, with 11 bases between. CDR1 is SEHNR, CDR2 FQNEAQ, per germline (reference sequence). CDR3 sequence (DNA): TGTGCCAGCAGCCTCATGTCAGGGAACACTGAAGCTTTCTTT. Its protein product is CASSLMSGNTEAFF.

This clonotype showed up many times. The chain links TRBV19 to TRBJ2-1; D is ambiguous. This CDR3 is 12 amino acids long. The germline gives CDR1 LNHDA, CDR2 SQIVND (reference sequence). V was pared by 3 bases and J by 8 bases, with 8 bases between. The CDR3 bases are TGTGCCAGTAGTATCTGGCGCCATGAGCAGTTCTTC. This codes for CASSIWRHEQFF.

This clonotype was observed at least ten times. The V and J genes are TRBV3-1 and TRBJ2-3; unclear D gene. The length of the CDR3 is 16 residues. Trimming left V 0 bases short and J 2 bases short, with 12 bases between. The germline V gene encodes CDR1 LGHDT and CDR2 YNNKEL (reference sequence). The CDR3 DNA reads TGTGCCAGCAGCCAAGATGAGCTCGTCCCCACAGATACGCAGTATTTT. The encoded protein is CASSQDELVPTDTQYF.

The rearrangement uses TRBV6-1 and TRBJ1-2; D is uncertain. CDR1 and CDR2 (germline): MNHNS, SASEGT. Trimming stripped 2 bases from V and 1 base from J, with 11 bases between. The CDR3 totals 15 residues. DNA for the CDR3: TGTGCCAGCAGTGAAAACCCCAGTGGTAACTATGGCTACACCTTC. It translates to CASSENPSGNYGYTF.

At least ten counts were recorded for this clonotype. For the CDR3, the DNA is TGTGCCAGCAGCTCTGCGGGGATTCCCAATGAGCAGTTCTTC. Translating it yields CASSSAGIPNEQFF. V and J are TRBV7-3 and TRBJ2-1; perhaps TRBD2 as D (6 bases). Germline V CDR1 and CDR2: SGHTA, FQGTGA. Trimming removed 4 bases from V and 6 bases from J, with 13 bases in between. This CDR3 spans 14 amino acids.

This clonotype showed up many times. The rearrangement links TRBV29-1 to TRBJ2-2, with TRBD1 matching 8 bases. CDR3 size: 15 residues. V trimming: 2 bases; J trimming: 7 bases; junction bases outside the gene matches: 9. Germline CDR1 and CDR2: SQVTM and ANQGSEA. The CDR3 DNA reads as TGCAGCGTTGAATCAGGGGGCGCGCGGGGCGGGGAGCTGTTTTTT. This translates into CSVESGGARGGELFF.

The chain has TRBV7-8 and TRBJ2-7, with 10 bases fitting TRBD1. Trimming cost V 5 bases and J 6 bases; bases outside gene matches: 4. The CDR3 runs 13 residues. The germline gives CDR1 SGHVS, CDR2 FQNEAQ. In nucleotides, the CDR3 is TGTGCCAGCAGCCTGGGACAGGGGTTCGAGCAGTACTTC. Translation: CASSLGQGFEQYF.

This clonotype appeared many times. The J gene is TRBJ1-2, the V gene TRBV12-3 or TRBV12-4, with D unclear. V was cut by 6 bases and J by 6 bases, with 11 bases left in between. This CDR3 spans 12 amino acids. The CDR3 DNA reads TGTGCCAGCAGCTACCGGGTAAATGGCTACACCTTC. Amino acid sequence: CASSYRVNGYTF.